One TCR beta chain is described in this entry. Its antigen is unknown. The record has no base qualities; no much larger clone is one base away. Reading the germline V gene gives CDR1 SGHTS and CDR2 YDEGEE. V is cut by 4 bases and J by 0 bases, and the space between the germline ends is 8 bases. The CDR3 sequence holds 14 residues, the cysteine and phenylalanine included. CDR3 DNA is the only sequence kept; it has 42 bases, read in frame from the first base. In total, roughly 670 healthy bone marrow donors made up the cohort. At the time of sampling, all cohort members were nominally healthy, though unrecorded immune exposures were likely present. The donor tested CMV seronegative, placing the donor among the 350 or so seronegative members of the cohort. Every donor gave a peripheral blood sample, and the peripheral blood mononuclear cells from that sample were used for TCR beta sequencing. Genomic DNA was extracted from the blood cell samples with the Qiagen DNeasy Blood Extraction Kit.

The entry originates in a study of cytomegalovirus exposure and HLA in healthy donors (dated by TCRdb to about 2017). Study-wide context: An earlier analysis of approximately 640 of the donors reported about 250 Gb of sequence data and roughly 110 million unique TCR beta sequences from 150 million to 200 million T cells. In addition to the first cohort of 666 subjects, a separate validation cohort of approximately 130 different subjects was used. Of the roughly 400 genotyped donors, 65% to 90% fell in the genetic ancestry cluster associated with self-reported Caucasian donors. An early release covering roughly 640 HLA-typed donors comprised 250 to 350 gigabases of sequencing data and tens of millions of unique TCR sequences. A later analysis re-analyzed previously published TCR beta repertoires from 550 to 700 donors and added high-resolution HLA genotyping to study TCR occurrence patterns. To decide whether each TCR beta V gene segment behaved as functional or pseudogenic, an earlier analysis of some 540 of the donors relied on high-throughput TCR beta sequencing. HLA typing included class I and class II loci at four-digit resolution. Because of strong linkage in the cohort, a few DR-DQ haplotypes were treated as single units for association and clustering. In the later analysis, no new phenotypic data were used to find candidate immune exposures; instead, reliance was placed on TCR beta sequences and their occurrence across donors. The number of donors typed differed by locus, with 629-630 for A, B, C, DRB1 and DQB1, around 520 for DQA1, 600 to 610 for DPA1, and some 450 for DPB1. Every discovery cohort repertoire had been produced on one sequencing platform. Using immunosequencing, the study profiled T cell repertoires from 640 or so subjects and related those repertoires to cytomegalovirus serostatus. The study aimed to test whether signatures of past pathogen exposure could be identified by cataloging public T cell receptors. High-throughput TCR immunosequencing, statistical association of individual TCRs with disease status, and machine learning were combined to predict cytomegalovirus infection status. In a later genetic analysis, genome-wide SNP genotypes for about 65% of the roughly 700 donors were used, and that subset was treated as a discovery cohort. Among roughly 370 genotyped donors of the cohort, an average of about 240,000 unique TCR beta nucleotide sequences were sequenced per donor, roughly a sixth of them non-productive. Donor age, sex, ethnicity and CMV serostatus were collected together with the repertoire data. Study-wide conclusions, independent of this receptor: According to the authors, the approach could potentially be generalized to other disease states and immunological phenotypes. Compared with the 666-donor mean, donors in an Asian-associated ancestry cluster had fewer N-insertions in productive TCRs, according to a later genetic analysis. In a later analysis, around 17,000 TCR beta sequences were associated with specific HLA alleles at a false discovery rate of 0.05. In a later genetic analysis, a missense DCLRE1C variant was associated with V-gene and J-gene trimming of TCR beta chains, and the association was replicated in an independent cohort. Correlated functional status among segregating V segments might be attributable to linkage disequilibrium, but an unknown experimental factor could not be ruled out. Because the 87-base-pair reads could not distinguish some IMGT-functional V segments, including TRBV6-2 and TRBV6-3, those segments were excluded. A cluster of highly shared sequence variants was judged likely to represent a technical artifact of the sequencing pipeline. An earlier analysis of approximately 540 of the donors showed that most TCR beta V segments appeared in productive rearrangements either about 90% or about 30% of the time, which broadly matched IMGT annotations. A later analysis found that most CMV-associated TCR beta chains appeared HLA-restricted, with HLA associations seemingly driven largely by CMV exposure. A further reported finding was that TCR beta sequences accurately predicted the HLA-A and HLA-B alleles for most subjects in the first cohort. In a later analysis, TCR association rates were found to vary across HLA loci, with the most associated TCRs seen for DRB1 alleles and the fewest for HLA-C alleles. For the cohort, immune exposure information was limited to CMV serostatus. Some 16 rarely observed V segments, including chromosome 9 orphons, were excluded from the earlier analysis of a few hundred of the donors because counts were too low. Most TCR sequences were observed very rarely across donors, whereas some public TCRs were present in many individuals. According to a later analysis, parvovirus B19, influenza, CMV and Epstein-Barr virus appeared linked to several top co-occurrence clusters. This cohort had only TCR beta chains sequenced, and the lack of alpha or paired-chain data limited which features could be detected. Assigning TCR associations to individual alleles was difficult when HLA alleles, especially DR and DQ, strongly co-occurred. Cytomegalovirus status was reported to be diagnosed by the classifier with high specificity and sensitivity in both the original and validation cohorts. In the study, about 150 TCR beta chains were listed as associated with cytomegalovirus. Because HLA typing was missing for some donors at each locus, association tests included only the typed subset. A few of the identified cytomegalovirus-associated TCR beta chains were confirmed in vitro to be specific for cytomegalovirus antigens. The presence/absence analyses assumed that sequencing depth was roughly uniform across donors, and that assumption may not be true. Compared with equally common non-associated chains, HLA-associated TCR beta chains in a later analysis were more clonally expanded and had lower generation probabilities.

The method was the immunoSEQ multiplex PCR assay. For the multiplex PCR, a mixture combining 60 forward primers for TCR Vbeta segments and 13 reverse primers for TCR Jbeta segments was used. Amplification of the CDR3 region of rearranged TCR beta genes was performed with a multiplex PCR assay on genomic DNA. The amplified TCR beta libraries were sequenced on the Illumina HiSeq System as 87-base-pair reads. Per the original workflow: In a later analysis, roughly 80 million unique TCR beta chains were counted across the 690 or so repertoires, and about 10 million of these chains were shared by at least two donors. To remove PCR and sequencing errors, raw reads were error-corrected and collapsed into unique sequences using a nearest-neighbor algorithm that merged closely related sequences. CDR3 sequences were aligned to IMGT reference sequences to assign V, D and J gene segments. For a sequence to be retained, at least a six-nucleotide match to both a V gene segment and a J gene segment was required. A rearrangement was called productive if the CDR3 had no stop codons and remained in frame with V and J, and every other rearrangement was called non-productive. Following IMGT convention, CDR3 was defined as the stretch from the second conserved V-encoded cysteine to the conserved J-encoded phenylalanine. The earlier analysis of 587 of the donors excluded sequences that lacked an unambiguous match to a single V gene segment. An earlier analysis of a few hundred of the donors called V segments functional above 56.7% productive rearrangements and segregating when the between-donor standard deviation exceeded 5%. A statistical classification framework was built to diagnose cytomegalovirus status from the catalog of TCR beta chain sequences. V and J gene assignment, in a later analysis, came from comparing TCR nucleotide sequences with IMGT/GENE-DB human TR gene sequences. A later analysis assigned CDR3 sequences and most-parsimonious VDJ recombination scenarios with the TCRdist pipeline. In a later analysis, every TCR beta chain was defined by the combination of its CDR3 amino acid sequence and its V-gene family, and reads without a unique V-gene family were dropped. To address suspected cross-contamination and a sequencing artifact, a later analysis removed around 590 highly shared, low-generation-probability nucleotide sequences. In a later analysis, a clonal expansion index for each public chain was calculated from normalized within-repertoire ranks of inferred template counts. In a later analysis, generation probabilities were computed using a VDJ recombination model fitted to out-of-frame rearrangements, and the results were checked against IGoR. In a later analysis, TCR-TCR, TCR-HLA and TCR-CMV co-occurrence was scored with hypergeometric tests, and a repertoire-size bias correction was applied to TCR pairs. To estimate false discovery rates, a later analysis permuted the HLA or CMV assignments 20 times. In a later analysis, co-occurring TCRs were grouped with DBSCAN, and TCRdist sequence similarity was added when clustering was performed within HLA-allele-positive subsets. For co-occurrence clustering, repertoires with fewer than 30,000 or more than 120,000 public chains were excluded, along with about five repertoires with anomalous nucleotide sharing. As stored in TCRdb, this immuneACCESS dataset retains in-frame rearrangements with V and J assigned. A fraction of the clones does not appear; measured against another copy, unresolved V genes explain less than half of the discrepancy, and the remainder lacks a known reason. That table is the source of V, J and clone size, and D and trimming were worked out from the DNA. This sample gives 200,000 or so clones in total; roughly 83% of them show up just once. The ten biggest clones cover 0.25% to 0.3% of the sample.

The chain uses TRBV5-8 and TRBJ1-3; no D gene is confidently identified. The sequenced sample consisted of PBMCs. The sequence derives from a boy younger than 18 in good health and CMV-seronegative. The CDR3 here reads CASSPTGSGNTIYF. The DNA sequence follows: TGTGCCAGCAGCCCGACGGGCTCTGGAAACACCATATATTTT.